The rows below give T cell receptor beta chains drawn from one sample of a study of brain metastases from non-small cell lung cancer. Produced via immunoSEQ multiplex PCR; TCRdb's table is partial and in-frame only. The data show about 8,000 clones, approximately 86% seen once. The specimen sequenced was primary lung tumor tissue. Source of these receptors: a donor at least 40 years old with non-small cell lung cancer. Both conserved end residues are part of each CDR3. Fields, in order: clone size, J gene, V gene, D gene, CDR3 DNA, CDR3 protein. A D gene is named only where the DNA matches it firmly. The size entry is marked missing in some rows and otherwise reads once, few, many or a size class.

size: once; J: TRBJ2-1; V: TRBV7-2; D: NA; DNA: TGTGCCAGCAGCTTAACTAGCTTGTACAATGAGCAGTTCTTC; CDR3: CASSLTSLYNEQFF
size: NA; J: TRBJ1-5; V: TRBV5-1; D: NA; DNA: TGCGCCAGCAGCTTGGAATGGGGAAGCAATCAGCCCCAGCATTTT; CDR3: CASSLEWGSNQPQHF
size: NA; J: TRBJ2-1; V: TRBV5-4; D: NA; DNA: TGTGCCAGCAGCCCTCGGAACAGGTCAACGGGTGAGCAGTTCTTC; CDR3: CASSPRNRSTGEQFF
size: NA; J: TRBJ1-1; V: TRBV19; D: NA; DNA: TGTGCCAGTAGTGTCGGGGGCAAAGCTTTCTTT; CDR3: CASSVGGKAFF
size: NA; J: TRBJ2-2; V: TRBV5-4; D: NA; DNA: TGTGCCAGCAGCACCGGGACGGCGCGAACCGTGGCCGGGGAGCTGTTTTTT; CDR3: CASSTGTARTVAGELFF
size: once; J: TRBJ1-2; V: TRBV5-6; D: NA; DNA: TGTGCCAGCAGCTTGGGGAGCGCAGACTATGGCTACACCTTC; CDR3: CASSLGSADYGYTF
size: NA; J: TRBJ1-4; V: TRBV28; D: NA; DNA: TGTGCCAGCAGTCCCGGGATAGGGGGTGAAAAACTGTTTTTT; CDR3: CASSPGIGGEKLFF
size: NA; J: TRBJ1-4; V: TRBV15; D: NA; DNA: TGTGCCACCAGCGCCCCTATGGGGGAAGGAGAAAAACTGTTTTTT; CDR3: CATSAPMGEGEKLFF
size: NA; J: TRBJ1-1; V: TRBV9; D: NA; DNA: TGTGCCAGCAGCGTAGTATCTGAGGGGGCTGAAGCTTTCTTT; CDR3: CASSVVSEGAEAFF
size: NA; J: TRBJ2-1; V: TRBV5-1; D: TRBD2; DNA: TGCGCCAGCGTAGCGGGGGGGACCTACAATGAGCAGTTCTTC; CDR3: CASVAGGTYNEQFF
size: once; J: TRBJ1-1; V: TRBV5-1; D: NA; DNA: TGCGCCAGCAGCTCGAAAGATACTGAAGCTTTCTTT; CDR3: CASSSKDTEAFF
size: NA; J: TRBJ2-1; V: TRBV4-1; D: TRBD1; DNA: TGCGCCAGCAGCCACGCCGGGACAGGACACAATGAGCAGTTCTTC; CDR3: CASSHAGTGHNEQFF
size: NA; J: TRBJ2-4; V: TRBV14; D: NA; DNA: TGTGCCAGCAGCCAAGAAGCTTGGACAGAGAAAAACATTCAGTACTTC; CDR3: CASSQEAWTEKNIQYF
size: once; J: TRBJ1-4; V: TRBV30; D: NA; DNA: TGTGCCTGGAGTGATTGGACAGTCAATGAAAAACTGTTTTTT; CDR3: CAWSDWTVNEKLFF
size: NA; J: TRBJ1-4; V: TRBV30; D: NA; DNA: TGTGCCTGGAGACCCGGGACTCTGGACGAAAAACTGTTTTTT; CDR3: CAWRPGTLDEKLFF
size: NA; J: TRBJ1-5; V: TRBV2; D: NA; DNA: TGTGCCAGCAGGAGGGGCTTGGGTCAGCCCCAGCATTTT; CDR3: CASRRGLGQPQHF
size: NA; J: TRBJ1-5; V: TRBV2; D: TRBD1; DNA: TGTGCCAGCAGCGCCGGGACAGGGGCAAGCAATCAGCCCCAGCATTTT; CDR3: CASSAGTGASNQPQHF
size: NA; J: TRBJ2-3; V: TRBV5-1; D: NA; DNA: TGCGCCAGCAGCCCAGATGTCACCCCAGCAGATACGCAGTATTTT; CDR3: CASSPDVTPADTQYF
size: NA; J: TRBJ2-4; V: TRBV7-2; D: NA; DNA: TGTGCCAGCAGCTTAGCGGGGACTTCGAGCGGAGACATTCAGTACTTC; CDR3: CASSLAGTSSGDIQYF
size: NA; J: TRBJ2-3; V: TRBV6-5; D: NA; DNA: TGTGCCAGCAGTTCATTGACATTGGTGACAGATACGCAGTATTTT; CDR3: CASSSLTLVTDTQYF
size: NA; J: TRBJ2-1; V: TRBV19; D: NA; DNA: TGTGCCAGTAGTTTGCGACCTATTGGCCCCTACAATGAGCAGTTCTTC; CDR3: CASSLRPIGPYNEQFF
size: NA; J: TRBJ1-2; V: TRBV30; D: NA; DNA: TGTGCCTGGGACCAGGGGTGGTTTGGCTACACCTTC; CDR3: CAWDQGWFGYTF
size: NA; J: TRBJ1-5; V: TRBV2; D: NA; DNA: TGTGCCAGCAGTGAATTGTCAGTTGATCAGCCCCAGCATTTT; CDR3: CASSELSVDQPQHF
size: NA; J: TRBJ2-7; V: TRBV7-9; D: NA; DNA: TGTGCCAGCAGCACAGGGTACCCCGTGGAGCAGTACTTC; CDR3: CASSTGYPVEQYF
size: NA; J: TRBJ2-7; V: TRBV4-2; D: TRBD1; DNA: TGTACCAGCAGCCAAGATCCGGGACAGGGGTGGGACGAGCAGTACTTC; CDR3: CTSSQDPGQGWDEQYF
size: few; J: TRBJ1-3; V: TRBV5-1; D: NA; DNA: TGCGCCAGCAGCTTGGACACCTCTGGAAACACCATATATTTT; CDR3: CASSLDTSGNTIYF
size: NA; J: TRBJ2-3; V: TRBV14; D: NA; DNA: TGTGCCAGCAGCCGCTGGGGCACAGATACGCAGTATTTT; CDR3: CASSRWGTDTQYF
size: NA; J: TRBJ1-1; V: TRBV28; D: NA; DNA: TGTGCCAGCAGTTTTGGACAAGAAGCTTTCTTT; CDR3: CASSFGQEAFF
size: NA; J: TRBJ1-2; V: TRBV10-2; D: NA; DNA: TGCGCCAGCAGTGAATCGTATTGGGGCAGGGGAAGTACCAACTATGGCTACACCTTC; CDR3: CASSESYWGRGSTNYGYTF
size: NA; J: TRBJ2-3; V: TRBV10-3; D: NA; DNA: TGTGCCATCAGTGATCGGACAGGGAGGGCAGATACGCAGTATTTT; CDR3: CAISDRTGRADTQYF
size: NA; J: TRBJ2-5; V: TRBV5-4; D: NA; DNA: TGTGCCAGCAGCTTGTGGGGCTCTCGGGAGACCCAGTACTTC; CDR3: CASSLWGSRETQYF
size: NA; J: TRBJ1-5; V: TRBV6-5; D: NA; DNA: TGTGCCAGCAGTTACGACAGGTATCAGCCCCAGCATTTT; CDR3: CASSYDRYQPQHF